The present T cell receptor beta chain was sequenced within a study of cytomegalovirus exposure and HLA in healthy donors. General study results and limits: A later analysis linked around 15,000 TCR beta sequences to HLA alleles at 0.05 false discovery rate.

Comment on this clone: Its antigen is unidentified.

This CDR3 spans 14 amino acids. Germline V gene lookup returns CDR1 SGHTA and CDR2 FQGNSA. V gave up 5 bases and J gave up 0 bases, with 11 bases separating them. Primers: 60 Vbeta forward and 13 Jbeta reverse. Libraries were prepared by immunoSEQ multiplex PCR; TCRdb keeps only in-frame clonotypes and omits some of them. The repertoire includes some 200,000 clones, around four fifths of them detected once, and about 2.6% sits in the top ten. Specimen: PBMCs. The V and J genes are TRBV7-2 and TRBJ2-7; maybe TRBD1 (6 bases). The TCR was taken from a woman aged 45 to 65 in good health and CMV-seropositive. Here the CDR3 DNA reads TGTGCCAGCAGCCCGGGACACCTCTCCTACGAGCAGTACTTC. This translates into CASSPGHLSYEQYF. Complete variable domain (other parts from reference TRBV7-2 and TRBJ2-7): GAGVSQSPSNKVTEKGKDVELRCDPISGHTALYWYRQSLGQGLEFLIYFQGNSAPDKSGLPSDRFSAERTGGSVSTLTIQRTQQEDSAVYLCASSPGHLSYEQYFGPGTRLTVT.